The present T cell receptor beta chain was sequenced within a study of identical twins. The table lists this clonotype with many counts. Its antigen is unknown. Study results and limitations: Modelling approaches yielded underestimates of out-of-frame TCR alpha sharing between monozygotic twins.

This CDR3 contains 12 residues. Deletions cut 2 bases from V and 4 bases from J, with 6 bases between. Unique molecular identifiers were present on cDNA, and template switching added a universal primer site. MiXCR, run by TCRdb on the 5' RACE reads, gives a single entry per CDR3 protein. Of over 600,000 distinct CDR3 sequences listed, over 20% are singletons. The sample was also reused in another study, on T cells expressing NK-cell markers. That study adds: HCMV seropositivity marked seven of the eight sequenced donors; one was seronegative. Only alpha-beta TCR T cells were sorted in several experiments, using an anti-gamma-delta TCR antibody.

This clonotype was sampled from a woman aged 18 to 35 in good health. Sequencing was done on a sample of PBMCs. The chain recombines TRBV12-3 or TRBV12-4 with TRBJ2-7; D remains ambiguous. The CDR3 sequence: CASSLNQYEQYF. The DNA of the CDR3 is TGTGCCAGCAGTTTAAATCAGTACGAGCAGTACTTC.